This T cell receptor beta chain was identified in a study of PD-1 blockade in mismatch repair-deficient tumors. Measured with immunoSEQ multiplex PCR; TCRdb has only the in-frame clones, and not every one. Of some 97,000 clones in the sample, about 79% were seen once. Trimming took off 3 bases at V and 6 bases at J, with 8 bases between the two ends. Germline values: CDR1 KGHSH, CDR2 LQKENI. The CDR3 is made up of 12 amino acids. This clone was seen once. The V gene is TRBV18, the J gene TRBJ1-2, with D unresolved. The sequencing here drew on peripheral blood, taken approximately 35 weeks after starting pembrolizumab. The receptor comes from an adult with mismatch repair-deficient cancer. The DNA of the CDR3 is TGTGCCAGCTCACCGGACGGAAATGGCTACACCTTC. Protein sequence: CASSPDGNGYTF.